Following are 8 T cell receptor beta chains from one sample sequenced in a study of T cell repertoires in cytomegalovirus infection. Each CDR3 protein is one row after TCRdb ran MiXCR on the reads. There are around 900,000 distinct CDR3 sequences in the sample; roughly 30% occur only once, and about 14% lies in the top ten. No antigen has been assigned to these receptors. The starting material was cultured CD8+ T cells from PBMCs, obtained from culture after CMV antigen stimulation. The receptors stem from a human donor in good health (CMV status not recorded). Some clones in this sample may be carry-over from other donors' samples.

This chain joins TRBV24-1 and TRBJ1-1, with D unresolved. Germline V lookup: CDR1 KGHDR, CDR2 SFDVKD. The CDR3 is made up of 13 amino acids. Trimming removed 2 bases from V and 8 bases from J, with 11 bases in between. CDR3 in DNA: TGTGCCACCAGTGATTACCTCTCGGGGGAAGCTTTCTTT. It specifies CATSDYLSGEAFF.

This clonotype was observed a handful of times. V and J are TRBV6-2 or TRBV6-3 and TRBJ1-5; tentative D call: TRBD1 (5 bases). V was cut by 6 bases and J by 1 base, with 13 bases left in between. Germline V gene data show CDR1 as MNHEY and CDR2 as SVGEGT. CDR3 length: 15 amino acids. In DNA, the CDR3 is TGTGCCAGCAGGGAAGGGGCGTCGAGCAATCAGCCCCAGCATTTT. Translation gives CASREGASSNQPQHF.

A remark on this clonotype: This may come from a read error, since a much larger clone is one base off. The rearrangement joins TRBV7-6 to TRBJ1-5, with TRBD1 as a possible D gene (5 bases). This CDR3 is 12 amino acids long. Germline V gene data show CDR1 as SGHVS and CDR2 as FNYEAQ. The CDR3 is CASTPGGQSQHF. DNA for the CDR3: TGTGCCAGCACCCCGGGGGGTCAGTCCCAGCATTTT.

The rearrangement uses TRBV27 and TRBJ2-5; TRBD1 agrees at 9 bases. Trimming at V came to 5 bases and at J to 4 bases, leaving 5 bases not matched to a gene. There are 14 residues in the CDR3. The V gene's germline CDR1 is MNHEY and CDR2 SMNVEV (reference sequence). The CDR3 is CASSVTGGPETQYF. The CDR3 region has the DNA TGTGCCAGCAGTGTGACAGGGGGTCCAGAGACCCAGTACTTC.

This chain links TRBV5-1 with TRBJ1-1, with TRBD1 identical over 7 bases. The CDR3 covers 14 residues. Trimming removed 1 base from V and 7 bases from J; junction bases left unmatched: 7. Germline V gene data show CDR1 as SGHRS and CDR2 as YFSETQ. This CDR3 reads CASSLTAGGNEAFF. In DNA form, the CDR3 reads TGCGCCAGCAGCTTGACGGCAGGGGGGAATGAAGCTTTCTTT.

There are a few counts of this clonotype. The rearrangement joins TRBV7-6 to TRBJ2-7, with TRBD1 identical over 10 bases. CDR3 length equals 14 residues. The trim removed 0 bases at V and 5 bases at J, leaving 1 base unmatched. The germline V gene encodes CDR1 SGHVS and CDR2 FNYEAQ. The CDR3 sequence: CASSLAGQGHEQYF. CDR3 nucleotide sequence: TGTGCCAGCAGCTTAGCGGGACAGGGGCACGAGCAGTACTTC. The variable domain in full, completed from reference TRBV7-6 and TRBJ2-7, reads GAGVSQSPRYKVTKRGQDVALRCDPISGHVSLYWYRQALGQGPEFLTYFNYEAQQDKSGLPNDRFSAERPEGSISTLTIQRTEQRDSAMYRCASSLAGQGHEQYFGPGTRLTVT.

Only a few counts were recorded for this clonotype. The chain is built from TRBV27 and TRBJ1-2; tentative D call: TRBD1 (5 bases). This CDR3 region has 14 residues. The germline V and J ends were trimmed by 2 bases and 8 bases, with 15 bases remaining between them. Germline values: CDR1 MNHEY, CDR2 SMNVEV (reference sequence). In nucleotides, the CDR3 is TGTGCCAGCAGTTTAGATGGCGGGGACGTGGGCTACACCTTC. As protein: CASSLDGGDVGYTF.

This chain uses TRBV6-1 with TRBJ2-5; a possible D gene is TRBD2 (7 bases). V was clipped by 0 bases and J by 5 bases, with 13 bases between them. Germline V CDR1 and CDR2: MNHNS, SASEGT. The CDR3 is made up of 15 amino acids. Here the CDR3 DNA reads TGTGCCAGCAGTGAAGCGGGGGGGCCTGGCGAGACCCAGTACTTC. Translating it yields CASSEAGGPGETQYF.